The next 28 T cell receptor beta chains were all read from a single sample in a study of T cell clusters in autoimmune cytopenias. TRB rearrangements were amplified by touch-down multiplex PCR with mixed TRB-A/B primers. TCRdb reprocessed the multiplex PCR reads and stores each CDR3 protein as one record, lacking DNA. The specimen's table records just over 6,000 distinct CDR3 sequences. TRB amplification used approximately 250 ng of peripheral blood genomic DNA. This same sample was also taken into another study, of T cell repertoires in aging, cancer and after chemotherapy.

Sequencing used peripheral blood. The origin of the receptors is a human donor in good health.

This clonotype is deemed medium-sized by its frequency. The chain carries TRBV6-5 and TRBJ1-5. The CDR3 has 14 amino acids. CDR1 and CDR2 from the germline V gene are MNHEY and SVGAGI. CDR3 sequence reads: CASRPGPRDQPQHF.

Considering frequency, this clonotype is medium-sized. The chain is built from TRBV5-4 and TRBJ2-3. The germline gives CDR1 SGHNT, CDR2 YYREEE (reference sequence). The CDR3 extends over 11 amino acids. CDR3 sequence: CASSLGDTQYF.

The chain is built from TRBV5-4 and TRBJ1-1; there is no DNA to check the TCRdb D call of TRBD1. Germline assignment: CDR1 SGHNT and CDR2 YYREEE (reference sequence). The CDR3 runs 15 residues. The CDR3 here is CASSLENRPNTEAFF.

This clonotype is identified as medium-sized (0.01 to 0.1%) from frequency. The chain joins TRBV12-3 or TRBV12-4 to TRBJ2-3; TCRdb names TRBD2, which stays unverified in the absence of DNA. This CDR3 is built from 15 residues. The CDR3 reads CASRKRDQSTDTQYF.

V is TRBV4-1 and J is TRBJ2-5; the D call of TRBD2 rests on TCRdb alone, since no DNA is present to check it. Per germline, CDR1 MGHRA and CDR2 YSYEKL. The CDR3 spans 17 residues. The CDR3 here is CASSQDPGLAGDQTQYF.

By frequency, this clonotype registers medium-sized. The rearrangement joins TRBV18 to TRBJ1-2; TCRdb lists TRBD1, though no DNA is available to test this call. This CDR3 region has 16 residues. The V gene's germline CDR1 is KGHSH and CDR2 LQKENI. CDR3 sequence: CASSPSTGASNYGYTF.

The V gene is TRBV6-2 or TRBV6-3, the J gene TRBJ1-4; TCRdb's D call, TRBD1, is unchecked because there is no DNA. Germline V gene data show CDR1 as MNHEY and CDR2 as SVGEGT. The CDR3 totals 15 residues. CDR3 amino acids: CASSNSRTGREKLFF.

This clonotype is labeled medium-sized based on frequency. The gene calls are TRBV19 and TRBJ2-1; TCRdb calls TRBD1, which cannot be checked without DNA. Per germline, CDR1 LNHDA and CDR2 SQIVND (reference sequence). The CDR3 totals 13 residues. The CDR3 protein is CASNGDRPLEQFF.

This clonotype ranks as medium-sized in terms of frequency. The CDR3 protein is CASSIDLGVNDKQFF. J is TRBJ2-1 and V is TRBV19. The CDR3 runs 15 residues. Germline V gene data show CDR1 as LNHDA and CDR2 as SQIVND (reference sequence).

Judged by frequency, this clonotype is medium-sized. The chain employs TRBV19 and TRBJ2-3; checking the TCRdb D call of TRBD1 is not possible without DNA. Germline V CDR1 and CDR2: LNHDA, SQIVND (reference sequence). The CDR3 extends over 18 amino acids. The CDR3 loop is CASSIWGGTVGGTDTQYF.

According to its frequency, this clonotype is medium-sized. The CDR3 reads CASSGGQGISANTEAFF. V is TRBV6-1 and J is TRBJ1-1; the TCRdb D gene call, TRBD1, has no DNA to confirm it. Germline CDR1 reads MNHNS; CDR2 reads SASEGT. CDR3 length equals 17 residues.

By frequency, this clonotype registers medium-sized. The V gene is TRBV18, the J gene TRBJ2-1; TCRdb's D gene call, TRBD1, goes unchecked for lack of DNA. Germline assignment: CDR1 KGHSH and CDR2 LQKENI. The length of the CDR3 is 15 residues. CDR3 sequence: CASSPGQGALNEQFF.

By frequency, this clonotype is medium-sized. The J gene is TRBJ1-2, the V gene TRBV6-2 or TRBV6-3. The CDR3 sequence is 13 residues long. Per the germline V gene, CDR1 is MNHEY and CDR2 is SVGEGT. The CDR3: CASSYGGDYGYTF.

This clonotype ranks as medium-sized in terms of frequency. This rearrangement joins TRBV27 to TRBJ2-3; there is no DNA to check the TCRdb D call of TRBD2. The CDR3 totals 14 residues. Per germline, CDR1 MNHEY and CDR2 SMNVEV (reference sequence). The CDR3 region is CASRSGGSTDTQYF.

This chain joins TRBV2 and TRBJ1-5. Germline assignment: CDR1 SNHLY and CDR2 FYNNEI. The CDR3 covers 13 residues. This CDR3 reads CASSQDRNQPQHF.

V is TRBV5-1 and J is TRBJ2-2; without DNA, the TCRdb call of TRBD1 cannot be checked. Germline assignment: CDR1 SGHRS and CDR2 YFSETQ. The CDR3 has 16 residues. CDR3 region: CASSVLGAGSTGELFF.

Measured by frequency, this clonotype is medium-sized. CDR3 residues: CASSIRDRGFDEQYF. The J gene is TRBJ2-7, the V gene TRBV19. The CDR3 runs to 15 residues. Germline CDR1 is LNHDA and CDR2 is SQIVND (reference sequence).

V gene TRBV12-3 or TRBV12-4 combines with J gene TRBJ2-4; TCRdb's D call, TRBD2, is unchecked because there is no DNA. This CDR3 spans 16 amino acids. This CDR3 reads CASSPRASGTKNIQYF.

This chain uses TRBV5-1 with TRBJ2-5; TCRdb selects TRBD1, and the lack of DNA leaves this call unchecked. This CDR3 comprises 13 residues. Germline loops: CDR1 SGHRS, CDR2 YFSETQ. CDR3 amino acids: CASSRQGGETQYF.

This clonotype ranks as medium-sized in terms of frequency. This chain links TRBV6-1 with TRBJ1-3; TCRdb calls TRBD1, which cannot be checked without DNA. The CDR3 covers 15 residues. Per germline, CDR1 MNHNS and CDR2 SASEGT. This CDR3 is CASTTDRASGNTIYF.

This clonotype counts as medium-sized by frequency. V is TRBV27 and J is TRBJ1-2. Germline V gives CDR1 MNHEY, CDR2 SMNVEV (reference sequence). CDR3 length: 16 residues. The CDR3 protein is CASSLDAKFRDYGYTF.

The chain combines TRBV20-1 with TRBJ1-1; TCRdb designates TRBD1, a call that cannot be tested without DNA. The CDR3 covers 14 residues. Germline V gene lookup returns CDR1 DFQATT and CDR2 SNEGSKA (reference sequence). CDR3: CSARRTGMNTEAFF.

The chain is built from TRBV4-3 and TRBJ2-7; checking the TCRdb D call of TRBD1 is not possible without DNA. This CDR3 comprises 15 residues. CDR1 is LGHNA, CDR2 YSLEER, per germline. This CDR3 is CASSQGTGWDYEQYF.

J is TRBJ2-1 and V is TRBV7-9; TCRdb selects TRBD2, and the lack of DNA leaves this call unchecked. Germline V gene data show CDR1 as SEHNR and CDR2 as FQNEAQ (reference sequence). The CDR3 runs 15 residues. The CDR3 here is CASSLSPSLDNEQFF.

The chain couples TRBV6-5 to TRBJ2-5; the TCRdb call, TRBD2, lacks DNA for checking. Germline lookup yields CDR1 MNHEY and CDR2 SVGAGI. The CDR3 is 14 residues long. The CDR3 protein is CASGFGGASETQYF.

This clonotype is identified as medium-sized from frequency. The chain joins TRBV14 to TRBJ2-2; the D call of TRBD1 rests on TCRdb alone, since no DNA is present to check it. The CDR3 loop spans 16 amino acids. Germline CDR1 and CDR2: SGHDN and FVKESK. CDR3 loop: CASSQPGTGKSGELFF.

Measured by frequency, this clonotype is medium-sized. This chain connects TRBV6-1 to TRBJ2-1; absent DNA, TCRdb's TRBD1 call cannot be checked. The germline gives CDR1 MNHNS, CDR2 SASEGT. There are 15 residues in the CDR3. CDR3 amino acids: CASSRPGTGESEQFF.

The rearrangement uses TRBV10-3 and TRBJ2-7; TCRdb calls TRBD2, which cannot be checked without DNA. CDR1 is ENHRY, CDR2 SYGVKD, per germline. The CDR3 runs 11 residues. Here the CDR3 reads CATAREREQYF.